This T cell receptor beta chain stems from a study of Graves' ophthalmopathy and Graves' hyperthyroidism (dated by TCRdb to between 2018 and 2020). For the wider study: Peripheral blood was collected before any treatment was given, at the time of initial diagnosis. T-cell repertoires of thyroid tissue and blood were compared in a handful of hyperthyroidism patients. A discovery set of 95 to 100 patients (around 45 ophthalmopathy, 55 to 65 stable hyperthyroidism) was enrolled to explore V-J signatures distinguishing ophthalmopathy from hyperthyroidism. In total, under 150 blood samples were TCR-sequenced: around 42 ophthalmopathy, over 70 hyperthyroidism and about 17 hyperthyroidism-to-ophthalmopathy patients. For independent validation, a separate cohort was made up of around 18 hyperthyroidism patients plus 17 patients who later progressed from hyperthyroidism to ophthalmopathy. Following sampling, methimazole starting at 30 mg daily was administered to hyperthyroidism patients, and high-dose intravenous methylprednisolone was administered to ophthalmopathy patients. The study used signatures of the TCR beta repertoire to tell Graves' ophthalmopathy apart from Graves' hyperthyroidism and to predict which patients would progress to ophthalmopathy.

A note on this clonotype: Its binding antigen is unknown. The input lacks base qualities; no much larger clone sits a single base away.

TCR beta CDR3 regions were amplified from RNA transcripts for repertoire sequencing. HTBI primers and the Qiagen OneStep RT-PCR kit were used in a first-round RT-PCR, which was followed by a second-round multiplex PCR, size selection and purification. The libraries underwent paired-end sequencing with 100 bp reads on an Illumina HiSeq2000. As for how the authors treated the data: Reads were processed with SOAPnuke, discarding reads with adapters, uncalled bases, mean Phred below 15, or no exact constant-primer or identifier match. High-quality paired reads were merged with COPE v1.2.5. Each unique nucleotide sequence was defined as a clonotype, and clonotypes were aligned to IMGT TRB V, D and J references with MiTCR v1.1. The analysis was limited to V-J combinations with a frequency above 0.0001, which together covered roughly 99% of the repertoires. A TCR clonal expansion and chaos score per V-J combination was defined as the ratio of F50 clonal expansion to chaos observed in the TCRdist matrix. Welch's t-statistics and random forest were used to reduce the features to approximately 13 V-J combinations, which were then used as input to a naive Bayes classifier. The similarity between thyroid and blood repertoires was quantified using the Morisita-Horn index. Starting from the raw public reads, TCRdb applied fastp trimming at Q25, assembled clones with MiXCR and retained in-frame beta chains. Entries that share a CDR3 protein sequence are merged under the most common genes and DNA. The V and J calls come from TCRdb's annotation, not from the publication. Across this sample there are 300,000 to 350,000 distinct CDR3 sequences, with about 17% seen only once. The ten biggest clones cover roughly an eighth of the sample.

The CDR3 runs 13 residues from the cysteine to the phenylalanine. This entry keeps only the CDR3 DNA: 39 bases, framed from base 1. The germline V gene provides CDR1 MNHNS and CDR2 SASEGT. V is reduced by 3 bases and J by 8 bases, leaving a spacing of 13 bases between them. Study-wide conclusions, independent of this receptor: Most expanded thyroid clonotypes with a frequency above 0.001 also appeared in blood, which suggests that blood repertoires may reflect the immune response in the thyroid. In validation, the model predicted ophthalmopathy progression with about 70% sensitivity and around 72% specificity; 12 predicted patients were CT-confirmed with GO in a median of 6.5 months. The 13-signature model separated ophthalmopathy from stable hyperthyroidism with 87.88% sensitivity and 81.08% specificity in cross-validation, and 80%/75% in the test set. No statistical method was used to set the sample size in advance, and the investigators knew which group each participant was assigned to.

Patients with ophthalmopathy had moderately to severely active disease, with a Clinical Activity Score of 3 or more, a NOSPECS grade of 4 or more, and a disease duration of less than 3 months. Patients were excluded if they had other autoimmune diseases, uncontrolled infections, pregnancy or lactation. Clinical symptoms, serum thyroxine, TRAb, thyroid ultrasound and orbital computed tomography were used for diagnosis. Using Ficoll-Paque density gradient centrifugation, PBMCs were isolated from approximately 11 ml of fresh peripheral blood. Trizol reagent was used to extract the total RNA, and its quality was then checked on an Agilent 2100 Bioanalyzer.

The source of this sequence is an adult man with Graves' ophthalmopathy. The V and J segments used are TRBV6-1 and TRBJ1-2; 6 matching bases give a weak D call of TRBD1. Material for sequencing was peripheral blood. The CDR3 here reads CASSEDRFDGYTF. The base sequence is TGTGCCAGCAGTGAGGACAGATTTGACGGCTACACCTTC.